This T cell receptor beta chain was found in a study of vaccination and CD4 T cells after COVID-19 (dated by TCRdb to the early 2020s). For context, the study as a whole: Convalescent patients had a positive SARS-CoV-2 result on nasal swab PCR, and of these patients, under ten had mild disease and one had severe disease. Six males and four females were included in the convalescent cohort, with two Hispanic individuals, seven Caucasians, two Asians and one multiracial person represented. Each participant got two doses of either the Pfizer-BioNTech BNT162b2 vaccine (n=8) or the Moderna mRNA-1273 vaccine (n=2). Post-COVID blood samples were collected from convalescent patients a median of about 92 days after diagnosis, with a range of about 30 to 170 days. Post-vaccine blood samples were taken a median of roughly 72 days after the second vaccine dose, with a range of about 13 to 241 days. Overlapping spike peptide pools from SARS-CoV-2 and from the common cold coronaviruses HCoV-NL63, HCoV-OC43 and HCoV-229E were used as culture stimuli. Control cultures received a CEFX viral epitope pool as the positive control, an HIV-1 Nef peptide pool as the negative control, or no peptide. In roughly 10 COVID-19 convalescent patients and a handful of infection-naive healthy vaccine recipients, the spike-specific CD4+ TCR repertoire before mRNA vaccination was compared with the repertoire after mRNA vaccination.

V loses 5 bases, J loses 2 bases, and the germline ends lie 13 bases apart. From the germline V gene, CDR1 is MNHNS and CDR2 is SASEGT. From its cysteine to its phenylalanine, the CDR3 spans 14 amino acids. The entry retains the CDR3 DNA only, 42 bases that are in frame from base 1. The library was generated by PCR. At the Johns Hopkins FTIC core, DNA from the cultured CD4+ T cells underwent TCR sequencing with the Oncomine TCR Beta short-read assay. The QIAamp micro DNA kit was used to extract genomic DNA from the cultured CD4+ T cells. Oncomine TCR Beta libraries from cultured CD4+ T cells were pooled using unique dual indexes and sequenced on an Illumina iSeq 100. The study's processing was this. Non-productive sequences were removed, and CDR3s that did not start with C, did not end with F or W, or were shorter than 7 amino acids were discarded. Antigen-specific clonotypes were identified using the MANAFEST web application through comparison of peptide-stimulated wells with reference and other culture wells. Positive clones required FDR below 0.05, an odds ratio above 5, and productive frequency above 0.1% in at least two of three replicate wells. A clonotype was classed as cross-reactive if the clonotype showed significant expansion both in SARS-CoV-2 spike wells and in at least one common cold coronavirus spike condition. Similarity between CDR3 sequences was evaluated in R version 3.6.1 using Levenshtein distances (stringdist) and unrooted phylogenetic trees (ape). In-frame beta chains were kept once TCRdb had trimmed the public reads at Q25 with fastp and called clones with MiXCR. Every distinct CDR3 protein forms one entry, paired with its most common genes and DNA. In this record, the V and J calls reflect TCRdb's handling and not the investigators' own analysis. This sample is represented by about 9,700 distinct CDR3 sequences; approximately 70% of them were singletons. Around 35% of the sample is in the top ten clones.

The paper's findings and limits, for the study overall: Among convalescent patients, a median roughly 90% of the SARS-CoV-2-reactive clones seen after vaccination appeared only after vaccination, which suggests priming specific to the vaccine. The number of convalescent patients in the study was relatively small, and the study did not examine early timepoints following natural infection. In convalescent patients, nearly all vaccine-specific clones (304 of 307) were found to be mono-reactive for SARS-CoV-2 spike rather than cross-reactive with common cold coronaviruses. The median count of SARS-CoV-2-reactive clonotypes went up from some 23 after infection to a few dozen after vaccination, although the change was not significant.

The treatment or condition label on this specimen signifies: roughly 11-day PBMC culture with coronavirus spike peptide pools or control peptides (ViraFEST assay). To expand antigen-specific T cells with peptide pools and then pick out the expanded clonotypes through TCR sequencing, the study relied on the ViraFEST assay. The convalescent patients' positive SARS-CoV-2 PCR tests were from March to December 2020, which was before the Alpha, Beta and Delta variants emerged in the United States. Each well held around 1.9 million PBMCs cultured with roughly 10 ug/ml peptide pools in IMDM containing approximately 5% human AB serum and 9 to 10 IU/ml IL-2. Half of the culture medium was replaced with fresh IL-2-containing medium on days 3 and 7. CD4+ T cells were isolated after around 11 days of culture through negative selection using the EasySep CD4+ T cell isolation kit. Ficoll-Paque Plus gradient centrifugation was used to isolate PBMCs from whole blood, and the isolated PBMCs were then either used fresh or cryopreserved at -140C. Triplicate wells were generally used for each culture condition.

A note on this clonotype: It has no known antigen specificity. Base qualities are not at hand, and no much larger clone is one base apart.

Recombination joined TRBV6-1 with TRBJ2-7; D gene: possibly TRBD1, on 5 matching bases. This receptor was obtained from a human donor who had recovered from COVID-19. The sequenced sample consisted of CD4+ T cells from blood, cultured in vitro. Here the CDR3 is given as CASSRQRGPYEQYF. The base sequence is TGTGCCAGCAGTCGACAGAGAGGCCCCTACGAGCAGTACTTC.